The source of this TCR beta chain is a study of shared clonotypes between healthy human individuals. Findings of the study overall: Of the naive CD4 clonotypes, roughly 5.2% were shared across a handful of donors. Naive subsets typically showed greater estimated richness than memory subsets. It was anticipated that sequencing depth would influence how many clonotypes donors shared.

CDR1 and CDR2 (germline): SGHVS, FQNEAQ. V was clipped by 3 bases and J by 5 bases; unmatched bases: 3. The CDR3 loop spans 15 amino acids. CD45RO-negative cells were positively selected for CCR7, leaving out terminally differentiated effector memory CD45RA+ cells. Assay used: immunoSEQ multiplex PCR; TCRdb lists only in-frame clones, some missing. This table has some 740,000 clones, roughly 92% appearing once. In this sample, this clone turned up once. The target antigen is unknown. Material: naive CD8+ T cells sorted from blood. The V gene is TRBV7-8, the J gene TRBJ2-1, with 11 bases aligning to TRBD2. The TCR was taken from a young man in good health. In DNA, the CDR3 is TGTGCCAGCAGCTTGCCGGGACTAGCGGACAATGAGCAGTTCTTC. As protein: CASSLPGLADNEQFF.